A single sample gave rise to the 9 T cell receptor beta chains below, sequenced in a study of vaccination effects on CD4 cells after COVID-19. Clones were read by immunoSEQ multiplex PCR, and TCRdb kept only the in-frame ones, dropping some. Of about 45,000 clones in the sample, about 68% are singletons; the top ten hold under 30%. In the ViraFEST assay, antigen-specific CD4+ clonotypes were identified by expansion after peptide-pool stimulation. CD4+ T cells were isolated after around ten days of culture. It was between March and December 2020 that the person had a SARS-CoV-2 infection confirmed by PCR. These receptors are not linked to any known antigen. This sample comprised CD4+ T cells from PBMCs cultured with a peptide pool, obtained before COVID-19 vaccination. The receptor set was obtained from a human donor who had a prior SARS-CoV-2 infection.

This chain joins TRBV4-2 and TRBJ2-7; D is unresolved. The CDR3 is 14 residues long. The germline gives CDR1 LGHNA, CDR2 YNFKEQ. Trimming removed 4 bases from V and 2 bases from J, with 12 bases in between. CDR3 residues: CASSPGSSAYEQYF. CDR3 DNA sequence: TGTGCCAGCAGCCCCGGGTCGTCAGCCTACGAGCAGTACTTC.

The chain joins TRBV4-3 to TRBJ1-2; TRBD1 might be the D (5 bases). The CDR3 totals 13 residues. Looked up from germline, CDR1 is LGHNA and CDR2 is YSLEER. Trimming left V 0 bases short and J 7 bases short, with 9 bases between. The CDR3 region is CASSQDYGGGYTF. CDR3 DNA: TGCGCCAGCAGCCAAGATTATGGGGGTGGCTACACCTTC.

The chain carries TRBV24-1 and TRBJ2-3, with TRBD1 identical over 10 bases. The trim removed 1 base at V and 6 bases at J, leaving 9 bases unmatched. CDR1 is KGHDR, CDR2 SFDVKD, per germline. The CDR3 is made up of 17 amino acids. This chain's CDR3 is CATSDLQPDRGSDTQYF. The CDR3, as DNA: TGTGCCACCAGTGATTTACAACCGGACAGGGGGAGCGATACGCAGTATTTT.

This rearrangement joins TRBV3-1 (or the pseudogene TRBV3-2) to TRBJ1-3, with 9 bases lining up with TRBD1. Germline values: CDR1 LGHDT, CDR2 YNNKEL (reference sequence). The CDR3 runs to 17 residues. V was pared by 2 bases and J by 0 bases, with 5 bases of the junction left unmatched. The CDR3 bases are TGTGCCAGCAGCCAACACGACAGGGGGTTCTCTGGAAACACCATATATTTT. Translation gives CASSQHDRGFSGNTIYF.

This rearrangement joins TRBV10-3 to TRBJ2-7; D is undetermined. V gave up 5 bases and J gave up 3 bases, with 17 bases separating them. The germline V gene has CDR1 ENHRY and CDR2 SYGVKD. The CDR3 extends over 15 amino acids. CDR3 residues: CAISRTDTYVYEQYF. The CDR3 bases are TGTGCCATCAGTCGAACAGATACCTACGTCTACGAGCAGTACTTC.

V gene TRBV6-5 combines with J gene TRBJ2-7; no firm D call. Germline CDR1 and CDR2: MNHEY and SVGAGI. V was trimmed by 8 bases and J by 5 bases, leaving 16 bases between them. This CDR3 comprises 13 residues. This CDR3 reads CASARANLNEQYF. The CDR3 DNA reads TGTGCCAGCGCCCGGGCCAACTTAAACGAGCAGTACTTC.

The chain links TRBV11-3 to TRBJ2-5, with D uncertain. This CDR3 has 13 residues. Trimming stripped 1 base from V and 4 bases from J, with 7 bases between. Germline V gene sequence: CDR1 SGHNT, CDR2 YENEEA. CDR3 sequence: CASSLGGRETQYF. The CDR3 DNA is TGTGCCAGCAGCTTAGGCGGTCGAGAGACCCAGTACTTC.

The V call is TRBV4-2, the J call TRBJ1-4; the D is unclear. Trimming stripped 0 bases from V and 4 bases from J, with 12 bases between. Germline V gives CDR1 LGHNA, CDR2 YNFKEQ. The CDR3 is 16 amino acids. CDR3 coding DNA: TGTGCCAGCAGCCAAGACGGCGGACTGGGTAATGAAAAACTGTTTTTT. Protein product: CASSQDGGLGNEKLFF.

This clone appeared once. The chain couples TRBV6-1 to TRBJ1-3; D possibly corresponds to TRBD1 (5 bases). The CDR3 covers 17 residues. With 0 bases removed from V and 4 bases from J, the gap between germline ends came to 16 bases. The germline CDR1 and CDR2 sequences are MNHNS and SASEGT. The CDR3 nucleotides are TGTGCCAGCAGTGAAGCGATTACAGGACCCCCCGGAAACACCATATATTTT. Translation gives CASSEAITGPPGNTIYF.